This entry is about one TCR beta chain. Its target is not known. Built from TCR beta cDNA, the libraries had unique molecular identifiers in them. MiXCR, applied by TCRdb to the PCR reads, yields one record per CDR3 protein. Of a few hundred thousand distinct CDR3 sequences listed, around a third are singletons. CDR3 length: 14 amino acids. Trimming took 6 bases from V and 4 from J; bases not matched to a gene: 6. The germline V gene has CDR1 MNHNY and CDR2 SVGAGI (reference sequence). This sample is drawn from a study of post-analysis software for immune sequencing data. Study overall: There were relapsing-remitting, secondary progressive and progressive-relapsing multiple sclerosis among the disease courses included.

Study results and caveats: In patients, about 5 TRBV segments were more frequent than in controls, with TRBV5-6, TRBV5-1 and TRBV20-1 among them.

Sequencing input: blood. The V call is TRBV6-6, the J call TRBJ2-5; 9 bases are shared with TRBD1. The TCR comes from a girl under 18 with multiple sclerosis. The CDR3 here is CASRADRGRETQYF. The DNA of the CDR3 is TGTGCCAGCAGGGCCGACAGGGGGAGAGAGACCCAGTACTTC.